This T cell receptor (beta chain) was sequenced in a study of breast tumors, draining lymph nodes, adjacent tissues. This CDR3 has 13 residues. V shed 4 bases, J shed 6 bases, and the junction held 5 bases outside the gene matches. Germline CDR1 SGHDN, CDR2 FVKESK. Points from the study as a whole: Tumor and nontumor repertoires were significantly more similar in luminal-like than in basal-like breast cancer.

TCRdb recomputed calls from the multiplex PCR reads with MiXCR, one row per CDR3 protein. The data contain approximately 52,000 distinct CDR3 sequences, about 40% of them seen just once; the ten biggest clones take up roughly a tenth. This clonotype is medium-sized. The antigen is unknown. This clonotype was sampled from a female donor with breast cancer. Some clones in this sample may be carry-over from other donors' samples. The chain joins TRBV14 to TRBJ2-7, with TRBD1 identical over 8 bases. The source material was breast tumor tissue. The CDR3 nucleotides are TGTGCCAGCAGCCGCCAACAGGGGGGCGAGCAGTACTTC. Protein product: CASSRQQGGEQYF.